Below are 17 T cell receptor beta chains sequenced from a single sample in a study of shared clonotypes between healthy human individuals. TCRdb keeps only in-frame clones here, not all; method: immunoSEQ multiplex PCR. The sample shows about 990,000 clones, approximately 80% of them seen only once. The sample consisted of memory CD4+ T cells from PBMCs. Subset: CD45RA-negative fraction. These receptors originate from a man between 18 and 29 years old in good health. Some clones in this sample may be carry-over from other donors' samples.

The rearrangement links TRBV2 to TRBJ1-2; 7 nucleotides align to TRBD1. The germline V gene has CDR1 SNHLY and CDR2 FYNNEI. Trimming removed 4 bases from V and 7 bases from J; junction bases left unmatched: 3. CDR3 size: 12 residues. Here the CDR3 reads CASSADRTGYTF. The CDR3 coding sequence is TGTGCCAGCAGTGCGGACAGGACTGGCTACACCTTC.

Here the CDR3 reads CASSLDRGDEKLFF. Written as DNA, the CDR3 is TGTGCCAGCAGCCTGGACAGGGGCGATGAAAAACTGTTTTTT. This chain uses TRBV7-2 with TRBJ1-4; TRBD1 matches 9 bases. Trimming cost V 5 bases and J 6 bases; bases outside gene matches: 4. Germline lookup yields CDR1 SGHTA and CDR2 FQGNSA. The CDR3 runs to 14 residues.

The chain combines TRBV4-1 with TRBJ1-3, with D perhaps TRBD1 (5 bases). Trimming pared 0 bases from V and 3 bases from J, leaving 12 bases between. Germline V lookup: CDR1 MGHRA, CDR2 YSYEKL. The CDR3 covers 16 residues. The CDR3 region is CASSQEKGEGGNTIYF. The CDR3 nucleotides read TGCGCCAGCAGCCAAGAGAAAGGGGAGGGTGGAAACACCATATATTTT.

The chain uses TRBV25-1 and TRBJ2-5; weak D call: TRBD2 (6 bases). CDR1 MGHDK and CDR2 SYGVNS come from the germline V gene. V was trimmed by 5 bases and J by 4 bases, leaving 17 bases between them. This CDR3 has 15 amino acids. CDR3 sequence reads: CASSPTRPGGETQYF. The CDR3 DNA sequence: TGTGCCAGCAGTCCAACCCGGCCCGGGGGAGAGACCCAGTACTTC.

The chain recombines TRBV5-1 with TRBJ1-2; no reliable D call. Germline assignment: CDR1 SGHRS and CDR2 YFSETQ. The V end was cut by 4 bases, the J end by 8 bases, with 15 bases between. CDR3 length: 13 amino acids. Here the CDR3 DNA reads TGCGCCAGCAGCCTATCTGGACCCGGCGGCTACACCTTC. Protein: CASSLSGPGGYTF.

This clone has only one observation. The V and J genes are TRBV11-3 and TRBJ2-1, with 9 bases that match TRBD1. V lost 1 base and J lost 5; bases outside the gene matches: 6. The CDR3 is made up of 16 amino acids. Germline values: CDR1 SGHNT, CDR2 YENEEA. CDR3 residues: CASSLGRDREDNEQFF. CDR3 DNA sequence: TGTGCCAGCAGCTTAGGGCGGGACAGGGAAGACAATGAGCAGTTCTTC.

The chain uses TRBV5-1 and TRBJ2-3; 8 positions agree with TRBD2. With 2 bases clipped from V and 4 bases from J, the junction kept 9 bases outside the gene matches. CDR3 length equals 16 residues. Germline V gene sequence: CDR1 SGHRS, CDR2 YFSETQ. DNA for the CDR3: TGCGCCAGCAGCTTCGATCCAGCGGGAGTTGCAGATACGCAGTATTTT. This encodes CASSFDPAGVADTQYF.

The chain recombines TRBV5-1 with TRBJ2-1; 9 bases are a match to TRBD1. The CDR3 length is 14 residues. J was trimmed by 8 bases and V by 4 bases; bases with no gene match: 7. CDR1 and CDR2 from the germline V gene are SGHRS and YFSETQ. CDR3 residues: CASSPTWTGDEQFF. The CDR3 nucleotides are TGCGCCAGCAGCCCCACGTGGACAGGGGATGAGCAGTTCTTC.

The rearrangement links TRBV27 to TRBJ1-1; unclear D gene. V dropped 1 base and J dropped 1 base, with 7 bases sitting between them. This CDR3 contains 14 residues. Germline V gives CDR1 MNHEY, CDR2 SMNVEV (reference sequence). The CDR3 region is CASSLWRTNTEAFF. CDR3 DNA sequence: TGTGCCAGCAGTTTATGGCGGACGAACACTGAAGCTTTCTTT.

The gene calls are TRBV5-1 and TRBJ1-2; D unresolved. Per the germline V gene, CDR1 is SGHRS and CDR2 is YFSETQ. Trimming shortened V by 0 bases and J by 2 bases, and 8 bases separated the two germline ends. This CDR3 region has 14 residues. The CDR3 loop is CASSLGQFNYGYTF. The DNA for the CDR3 is TGCGCCAGCAGCTTGGGGCAGTTCAACTATGGCTACACCTTC. Drawing the rest from reference TRBV5-1 and TRBJ1-2, the complete variable domain is KAGVTQTPRYLIKTRGQQVTLSCSPISGHRSVSWYQQTPGQGLQFLFEYFSETQRNKGNFPGRFSGRQFSNSRSEMNVSTLELGDSALYLCASSLGQFNYGYTFGSGTRLTVV.

Written as DNA, the CDR3 is TGCGCCAGCAGCTGGGACAGGGATCAGCCCCAGCATTTT. As protein: CASSWDRDQPQHF. The chain employs TRBV5-1 and TRBJ1-5; 9 nucleotides align to TRBD1. J gave up 5 bases and V 3 bases, and 0 bases lay outside the gene matches. From germline, CDR1 is SGHRS and CDR2 YFSETQ. The CDR3 runs to 13 residues.

A single count supports this clone. V and J are TRBV29-1 and TRBJ2-7; no clear D gene. The germline CDR1 and CDR2 sequences are SQVTM and ANQGSEA. CDR3 length: 14 amino acids. V lost 7 bases and J 2 bases, leaving 18 bases between the germline ends. The CDR3: CSALRRTDPYEQYF. Written as DNA, the CDR3 is TGCAGCGCCTTACGCCGGACGGACCCCTACGAGCAGTACTTC.

The chain joins TRBV7-9 to TRBJ2-3, with TRBD1 matching 7 bases. The trim removed 3 bases at V and 6 bases at J, leaving 15 bases unmatched. Germline values: CDR1 SEHNR, CDR2 FQNEAQ (reference sequence). The CDR3 loop spans 17 amino acids. This chain's CDR3 is CASSFGTDRTLLDTQYF. CDR3 sequence (DNA): TGTGCCAGCAGCTTTGGAACGGACAGGACGCTTCTCGATACGCAGTATTTT.

V usage is TRBV4-3 and J usage is TRBJ2-3; D unclear. Germline CDR1 is LGHNA and CDR2 is YSLEER. This CDR3 spans 17 amino acids. Trimming took 1 base from V and 4 from J, leaving 18 bases between them. CDR3 loop: CASSQVLGGWVSDTQYF. The CDR3 DNA reads as TGCGCCAGCAGCCAAGTCCTAGGCGGATGGGTGTCAGATACGCAGTATTTT.

This clone was counted many times. This sequence joins TRBV28 and TRBJ2-7, with D unclear. Trimming pared 6 bases from V and 3 bases from J, leaving 15 bases between. Per germline, CDR1 MDHEN and CDR2 SYDVKM. The CDR3 length is 14 residues. CDR3: CASSSGWGSYEQYF. DNA of the CDR3: TGTGCCAGCAGCTCCGGATGGGGTAGCTACGAGCAGTACTTC.

The chain links TRBV28 to TRBJ2-4; D might be TRBD1 (5 bases). This CDR3 is built from 14 residues. V was trimmed by 2 bases and J by 9 bases, leaving 14 bases between them. CDR1 and CDR2 from the germline V gene are MDHEN and SYDVKM. The CDR3 here is CASSLKGRAAIQYF. In nucleotides, the CDR3 is TGTGCCAGCAGTTTAAAGGGCAGGGCTGCCATTCAGTACTTC. Full variable domain (rest looked up from reference TRBV28 and TRBJ2-4): DVKVTQSSRYLVKRTGEKVFLECVQDMDHENMFWYRQDPGLGLRLIYFSYDVKMKEKGDIPEGYSVSREKKERFSLILESASTNQTSMYLCASSLKGRAAIQYFGAGTRLSVL.

V usage is TRBV10-3 and J usage is TRBJ2-3; the match to TRBD2 covers 10 bases. Germline V gene lookup returns CDR1 ENHRY and CDR2 SYGVKD. V dropped 4 bases and J dropped 6; count of bases not matched to a gene: 7. This CDR3 has 15 amino acids. DNA of the CDR3: TGTGCCATCAGTGGTACTAGCGGGATCAGGGATACGCAGTATTTT. This translates into CAISGTSGIRDTQYF.